Listed below are T cell receptor beta chains from one sample, sequenced in a study of radiation and T cells in renal cell carcinoma. Sequencing used immunoSEQ multiplex PCR; TCRdb keeps in-frame clones, though not all of them. In the table there are about 61,000 clones, 65% to 85% of which are singletons. The sequenced sample was blood, obtained from a patient whose treatment included radiotherapy and nephrectomy. The receptors shown here come from a man aged 55 to 70 with renal cell carcinoma. Both conserved end residues are part of each CDR3. The D gene is left open where the match is weak. Clone size is given for some rows only: seen once, a few or many times, or a class if the clone is expanded.

J: TRBJ2-7
size: .
D: .
V: TRBV18
DNA: TGTGCCAGCTCACCATCCCCGGACGGTGTTGGGCAGTACTTC
CDR3: CASSPSPDGVGQYF

J: TRBJ2-5
size: .
D: .
V: TRBV5-4
DNA: TGTGCCAGCAGCTTGGCGCCCCAAGAGACCCAGTACTTC
CDR3: CASSLAPQETQYF

J: TRBJ2-2
size: few
D: .
V: TRBV13
DNA: TGTGCCAGCCAGTCCTTTGGTGGGTCGAACACCGGGGAGCTGTTTTTT
CDR3: CASQSFGGSNTGELFF

J: TRBJ2-3
size: .
D: .
V: TRBV7-3
DNA: TGTGCCAGCAGCGGGGAGCGGACAGATACGCAGTATTTT
CDR3: CASSGERTDTQYF

J: TRBJ1-4
size: .
D: TRBD1
V: TRBV30
DNA: TGTGCCTGGAAGATGGGCAGGGGGTTTGAAAAACTGTTTTTT
CDR3: CAWKMGRGFEKLFF

J: TRBJ2-1
size: few
D: .
V: TRBV6-6
DNA: TGTGCCAGCAACGAACTAGCTTCTTCCTACAATGAGCAGTTCTTC
CDR3: CASNELASSYNEQFF

J: TRBJ1-2
size: .
D: .
V: TRBV18
DNA: TGTGCCAGCTCACCATTGACAGCCGGGAACTATGGCTACACCTTC
CDR3: CASSPLTAGNYGYTF

J: TRBJ2-2
size: .
D: .
V: TRBV7-2
DNA: TGTGCCAGCAGCTTAGGATATGCGGGTAACGGGGAGCTGTTTTTT
CDR3: CASSLGYAGNGELFF

J: TRBJ1-5
size: .
D: TRBD1
V: TRBV7-8
DNA: TGTGCCAGCAGGGGTGACAGGGTCAATCAGCCCCAGCATTTT
CDR3: CASRGDRVNQPQHF

J: TRBJ2-7
size: once
D: TRBD2
V: TRBV6-5
DNA: TGTGCCAGCAGATCAACTAGCGGGGCCCCCTACGAGCAGTACTTC
CDR3: CASRSTSGAPYEQYF

J: TRBJ1-1
size: few
D: TRBD1
V: TRBV7-9
DNA: TGTGCCAGCAGCTTAGGAGGGGGCACGAACACTGAAGCTTTCTTT
CDR3: CASSLGGGTNTEAFF

J: TRBJ1-2
size: .
D: .
V: TRBV7-2
DNA: TGTGCCAGCAGCTTAAAGGGGTCCGGCGGTGGCTACACCTTC
CDR3: CASSLKGSGGGYTF

J: TRBJ1-1
size: .
D: .
V: TRBV29-1
DNA: TGCAGCGTTGAAATACGAGGGCAGTGGAACACTGAAGCTTTCTTT
CDR3: CSVEIRGQWNTEAFF